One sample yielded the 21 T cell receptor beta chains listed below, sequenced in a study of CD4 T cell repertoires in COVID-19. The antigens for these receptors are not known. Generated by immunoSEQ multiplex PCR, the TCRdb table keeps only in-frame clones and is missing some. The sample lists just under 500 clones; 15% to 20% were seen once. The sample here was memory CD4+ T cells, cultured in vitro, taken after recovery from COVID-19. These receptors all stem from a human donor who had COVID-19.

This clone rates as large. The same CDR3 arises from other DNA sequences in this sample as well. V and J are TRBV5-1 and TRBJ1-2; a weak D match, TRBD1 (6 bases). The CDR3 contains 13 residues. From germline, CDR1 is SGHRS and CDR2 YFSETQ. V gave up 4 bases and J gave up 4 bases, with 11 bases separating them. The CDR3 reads CASSTGGPYGYTF. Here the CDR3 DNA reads TGCGCCAGCAGCACCGGGGGCCCCTATGGCTACACCTTC. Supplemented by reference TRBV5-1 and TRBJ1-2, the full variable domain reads KAGVTQTPRYLIKTRGQQVTLSCSPISGHRSVSWYQQTPGQGLQFLFEYFSETQRNKGNFPGRFSGRQFSNSRSEMNVSTLELGDSALYLCASSTGGPYGYTFGSGTRLTVV.

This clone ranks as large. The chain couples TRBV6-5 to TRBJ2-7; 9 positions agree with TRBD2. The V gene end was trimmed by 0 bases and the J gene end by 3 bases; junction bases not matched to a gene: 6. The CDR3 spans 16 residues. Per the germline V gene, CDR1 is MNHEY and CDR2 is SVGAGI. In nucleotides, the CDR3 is TGTGCCAGCAGTTACTCGCGCGGGGGGGCCTTCTACGAGCAGTACTTC. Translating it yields CASSYSRGGAFYEQYF.

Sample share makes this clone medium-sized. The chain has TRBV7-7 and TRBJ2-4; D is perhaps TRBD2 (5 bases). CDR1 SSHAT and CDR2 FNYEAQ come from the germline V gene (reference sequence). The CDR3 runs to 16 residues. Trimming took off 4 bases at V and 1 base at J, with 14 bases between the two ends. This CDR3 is CASSSEGRGAKNIQYF. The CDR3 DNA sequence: TGTGCCAGCAGCTCCGAGGGCCGAGGGGCCAAAAACATTCAGTACTTC.

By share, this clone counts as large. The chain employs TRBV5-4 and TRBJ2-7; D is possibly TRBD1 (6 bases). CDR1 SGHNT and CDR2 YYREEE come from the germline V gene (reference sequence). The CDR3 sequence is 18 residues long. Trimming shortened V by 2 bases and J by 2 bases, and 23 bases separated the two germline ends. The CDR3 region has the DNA TGTGCCAGCAGCTTTCGTTTCGGCACTACTCAGGGGACCTACGAGCAGTACTTC. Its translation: CASSFRFGTTQGTYEQYF.

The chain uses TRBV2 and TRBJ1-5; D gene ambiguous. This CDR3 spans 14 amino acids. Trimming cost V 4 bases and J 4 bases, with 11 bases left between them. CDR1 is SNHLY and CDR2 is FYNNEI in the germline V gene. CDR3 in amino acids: CASSGGFGNQPQHF. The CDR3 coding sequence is TGTGCCAGCAGTGGAGGGTTCGGTAATCAGCCCCAGCATTTT.

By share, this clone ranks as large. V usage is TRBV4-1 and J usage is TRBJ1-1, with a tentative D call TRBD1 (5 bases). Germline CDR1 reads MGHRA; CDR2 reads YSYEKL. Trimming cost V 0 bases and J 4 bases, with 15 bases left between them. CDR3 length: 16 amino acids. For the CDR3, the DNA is TGCGCCAGCAGCCAAGATCGAGGGCAGGGCGGCACTGAAGCTTTCTTT. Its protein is CASSQDRGQGGTEAFF.

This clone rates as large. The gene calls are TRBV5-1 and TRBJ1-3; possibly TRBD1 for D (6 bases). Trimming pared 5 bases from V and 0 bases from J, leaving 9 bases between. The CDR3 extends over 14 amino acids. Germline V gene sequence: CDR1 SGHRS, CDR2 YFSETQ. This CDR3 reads CASSQGSSGNTIYF. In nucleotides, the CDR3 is TGCGCCAGCAGTCAGGGGAGCTCTGGAAACACCATATATTTT.

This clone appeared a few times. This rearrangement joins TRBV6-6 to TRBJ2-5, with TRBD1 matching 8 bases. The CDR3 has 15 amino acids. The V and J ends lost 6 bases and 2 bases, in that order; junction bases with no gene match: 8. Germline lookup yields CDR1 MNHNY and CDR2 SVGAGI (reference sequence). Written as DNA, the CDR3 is TGTGCCAGCAGCCGGACAGGGAGTGGGCAAGAGACCCAGTACTTC. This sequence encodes CASSRTGSGQETQYF.

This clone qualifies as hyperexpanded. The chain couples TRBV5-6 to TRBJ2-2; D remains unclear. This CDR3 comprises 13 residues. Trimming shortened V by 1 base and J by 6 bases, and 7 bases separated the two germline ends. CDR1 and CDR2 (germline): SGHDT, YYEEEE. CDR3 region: CASSLPRSGELFF. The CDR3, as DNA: TGTGCCAGCAGCTTGCCTCGTTCCGGGGAGCTGTTTTTT.

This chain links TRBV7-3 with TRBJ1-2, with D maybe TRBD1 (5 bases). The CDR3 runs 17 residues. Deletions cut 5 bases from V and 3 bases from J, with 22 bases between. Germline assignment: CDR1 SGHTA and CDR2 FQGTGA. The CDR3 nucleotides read TGTGCCAGCAGCCAGGCAGGTGGGGGGATAGGGTACTATGGCTACACCTTC. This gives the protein CASSQAGGGIGYYGYTF. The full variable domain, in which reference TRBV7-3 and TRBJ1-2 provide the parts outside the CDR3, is GAGVSQTPSNKVTEKGKYVELRCDPISGHTALYWYRQSLGQGPEFLIYFQGTGAADDSGLPNDRFFAVRPEGSVSTLKIQRTERGDSAVYLCASSQAGGGIGYYGYTFGSGTRLTVV.

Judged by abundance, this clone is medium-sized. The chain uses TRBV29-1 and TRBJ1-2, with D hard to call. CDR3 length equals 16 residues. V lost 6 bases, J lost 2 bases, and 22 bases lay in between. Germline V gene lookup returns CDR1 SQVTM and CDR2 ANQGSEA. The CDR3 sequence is CSVLAASEGRNYGYTF. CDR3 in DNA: TGCAGCGTACTCGCGGCCAGCGAAGGGCGAAACTATGGCTACACCTTC.

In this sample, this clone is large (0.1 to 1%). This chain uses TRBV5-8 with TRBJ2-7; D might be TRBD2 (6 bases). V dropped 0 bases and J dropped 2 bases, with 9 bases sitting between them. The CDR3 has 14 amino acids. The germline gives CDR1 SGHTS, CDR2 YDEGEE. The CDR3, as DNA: TGTGCCAGCAGCTTGGACGGGGGAACCTACGAGCAGTACTTC. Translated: CASSLDGGTYEQYF. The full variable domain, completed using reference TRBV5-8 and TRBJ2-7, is EAGVTQSPTHLIKTRGQQATLRCSPISGHTSVYWYQQALGLGLQFLLWYDEGEERNRGNFPPRFSGRQFPNYSSELNVNALELEDSALYLCASSLDGGTYEQYFGPGTRLTVT.

The CDR3 region has the DNA TGTGCCAGCAGCGCCCACCCAGAAAACAGGGGCGGTGGCTACACCTTC. Its translation: CASSAHPENRGGGYTF. This chain links TRBV9 with TRBJ1-2; 7 nucleotides align to TRBD1. This CDR3 is 16 amino acids long. J lost 7 bases, V lost 3 bases, and 15 bases had no gene match. Germline V gene data show CDR1 as SGDLS and CDR2 as YYNGEE.

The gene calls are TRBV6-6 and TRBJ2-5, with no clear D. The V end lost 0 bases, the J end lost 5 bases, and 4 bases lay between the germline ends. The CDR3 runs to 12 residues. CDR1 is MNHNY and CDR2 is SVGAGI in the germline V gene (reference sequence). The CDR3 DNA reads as TGTGCCAGCAGTTACTCCAGGGAGACCCAGTACTTC. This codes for CASSYSRETQYF.

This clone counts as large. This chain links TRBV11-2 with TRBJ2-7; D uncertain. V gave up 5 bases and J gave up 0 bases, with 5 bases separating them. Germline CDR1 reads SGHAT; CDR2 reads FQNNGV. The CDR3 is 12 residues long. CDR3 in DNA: TGTGCCAGCAGCCCCAGCTCCTACGAGCAGTACTTC. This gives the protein CASSPSSYEQYF.

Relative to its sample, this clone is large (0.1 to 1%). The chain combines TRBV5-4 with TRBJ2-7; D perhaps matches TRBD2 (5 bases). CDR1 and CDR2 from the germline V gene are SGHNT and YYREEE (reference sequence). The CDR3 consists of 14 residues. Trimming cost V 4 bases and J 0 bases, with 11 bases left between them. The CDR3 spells CASSVDSGSYEQYF. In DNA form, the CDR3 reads TGTGCCAGCAGCGTGGACTCTGGCTCCTACGAGCAGTACTTC. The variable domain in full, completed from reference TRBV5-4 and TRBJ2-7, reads ETGVTQSPTHLIKTRGQQVTLRCSSQSGHNTVSWYQQALGQGPQFIFQYYREEENGRGNFPPRFSGLQFPNYSSELNVNALELDDSALYLCASSVDSGSYEQYFGPGTRLTVT.

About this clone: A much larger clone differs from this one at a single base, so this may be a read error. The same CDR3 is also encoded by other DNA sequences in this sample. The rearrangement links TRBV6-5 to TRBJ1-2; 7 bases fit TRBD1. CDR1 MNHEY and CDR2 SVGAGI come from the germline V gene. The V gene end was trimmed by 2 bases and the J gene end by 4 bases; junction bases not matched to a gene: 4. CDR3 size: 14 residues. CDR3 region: CASSYDRAPYGYTF. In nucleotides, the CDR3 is TGTGCCAGCAGTTACGACAGGGCTCCCTATGGCTACACCTTC.

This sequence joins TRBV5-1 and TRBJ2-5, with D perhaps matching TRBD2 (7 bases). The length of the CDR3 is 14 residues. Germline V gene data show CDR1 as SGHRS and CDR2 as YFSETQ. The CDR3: CPRSLGGQQETQYF. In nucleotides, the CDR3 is TGCCCCCGCAGCCTGGGGGGGCAGCAAGAGACCCAGTACTTC.

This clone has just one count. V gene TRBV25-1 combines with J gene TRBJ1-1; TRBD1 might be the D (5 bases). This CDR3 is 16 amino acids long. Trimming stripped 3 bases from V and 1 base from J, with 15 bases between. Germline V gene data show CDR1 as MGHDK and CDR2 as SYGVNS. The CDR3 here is CASSDPGYGTNTEAFF. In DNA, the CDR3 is TGTGCCAGCAGTGATCCAGGGTACGGTACGAACACTGAAGCTTTCTTT. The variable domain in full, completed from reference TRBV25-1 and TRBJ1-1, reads EADIYQTPRYLVIGTGKKITLECSQTMGHDKMYWYQQDPGMELHLIHYSYGVNSTEKGDLSSESTVSRIRTEHFPLTLESARPSHTSQYLCASSDPGYGTNTEAFFGQGTRLTVV.

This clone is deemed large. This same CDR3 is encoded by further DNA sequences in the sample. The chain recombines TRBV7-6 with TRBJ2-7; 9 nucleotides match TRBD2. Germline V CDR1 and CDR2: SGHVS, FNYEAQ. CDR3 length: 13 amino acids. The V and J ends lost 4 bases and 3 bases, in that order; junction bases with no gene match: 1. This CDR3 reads CASSSTSGYEQYF. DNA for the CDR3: TGTGCCAGCAGCTCGACTAGCGGCTACGAGCAGTACTTC.

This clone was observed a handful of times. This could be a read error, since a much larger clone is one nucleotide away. This chain's CDR3 is CASSVGGEQETQYF. In DNA form, the CDR3 reads TGCGCCAGCAGCGTGGGGGGGGAGCAAGAGACCCAGTACTTC. This rearrangement joins TRBV5-1 to TRBJ2-5; 7 bases agree with TRBD2. The CDR3 covers 14 residues. V trimming: 4 bases; J trimming: 2 bases; junction bases outside the gene matches: 5. Germline lookup yields CDR1 SGHRS and CDR2 YFSETQ.